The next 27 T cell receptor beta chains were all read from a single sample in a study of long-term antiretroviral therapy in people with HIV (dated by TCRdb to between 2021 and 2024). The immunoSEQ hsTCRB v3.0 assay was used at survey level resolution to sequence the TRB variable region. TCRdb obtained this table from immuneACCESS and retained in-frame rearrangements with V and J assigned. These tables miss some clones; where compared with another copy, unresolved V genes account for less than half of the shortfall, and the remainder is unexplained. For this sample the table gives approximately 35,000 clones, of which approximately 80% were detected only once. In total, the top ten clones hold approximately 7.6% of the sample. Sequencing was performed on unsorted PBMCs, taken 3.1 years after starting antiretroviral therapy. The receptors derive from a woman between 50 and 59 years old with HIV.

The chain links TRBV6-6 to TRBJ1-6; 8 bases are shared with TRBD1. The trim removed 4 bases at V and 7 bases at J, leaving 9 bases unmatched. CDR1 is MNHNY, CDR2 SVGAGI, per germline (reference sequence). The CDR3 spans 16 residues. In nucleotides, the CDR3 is TGTGCCAGCAGTTTCCTTCCGGGACAGGAGAATTCACCCCTCCACTTT. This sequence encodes CASSFLPGQENSPLHF.

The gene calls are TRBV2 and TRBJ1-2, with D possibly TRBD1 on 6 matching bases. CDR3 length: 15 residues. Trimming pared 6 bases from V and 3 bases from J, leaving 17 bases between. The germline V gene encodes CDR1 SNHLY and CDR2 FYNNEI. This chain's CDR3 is CASRPTGMGDYGYTF. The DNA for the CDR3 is TGTGCCAGCAGGCCGACAGGAATGGGTGACTATGGCTACACCTTC.

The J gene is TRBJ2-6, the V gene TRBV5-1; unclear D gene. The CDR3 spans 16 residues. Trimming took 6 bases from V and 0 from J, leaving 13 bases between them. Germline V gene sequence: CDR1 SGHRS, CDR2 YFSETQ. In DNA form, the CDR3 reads TGCGCCAGCACGGTCCAACCGACCTCTGGGGCCAACGTCCTGACTTTC. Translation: CASTVQPTSGANVLTF.

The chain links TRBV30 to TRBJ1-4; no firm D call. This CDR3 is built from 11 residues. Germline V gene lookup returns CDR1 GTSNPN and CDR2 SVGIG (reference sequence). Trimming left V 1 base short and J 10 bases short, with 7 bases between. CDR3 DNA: TGTGCCTGGAGTGATACGAGAAAACTGTTTTTT. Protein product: CAWSDTRKLFF.

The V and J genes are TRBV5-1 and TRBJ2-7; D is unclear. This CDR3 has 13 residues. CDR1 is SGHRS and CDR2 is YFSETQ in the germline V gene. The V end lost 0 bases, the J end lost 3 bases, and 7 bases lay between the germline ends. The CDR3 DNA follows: TGCGCCAGCAGCTTGGAACGGTTCTACGAGCAGTACTTC. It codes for CASSLERFYEQYF.

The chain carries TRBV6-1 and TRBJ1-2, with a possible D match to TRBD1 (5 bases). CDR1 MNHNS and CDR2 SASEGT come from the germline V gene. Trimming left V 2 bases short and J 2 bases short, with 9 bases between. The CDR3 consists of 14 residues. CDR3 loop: CASSERGTNYGYTF. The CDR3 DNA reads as TGTGCCAGCAGTGAAAGGGGCACCAACTATGGCTACACCTTC.

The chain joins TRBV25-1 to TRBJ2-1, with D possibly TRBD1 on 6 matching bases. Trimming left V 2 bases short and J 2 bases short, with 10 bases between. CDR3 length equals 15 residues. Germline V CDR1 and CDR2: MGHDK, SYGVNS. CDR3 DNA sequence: TGTGCCAGCAGTGAACAGGGGTTTCCCTACAATGAGCAGTTCTTC. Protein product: CASSEQGFPYNEQFF.

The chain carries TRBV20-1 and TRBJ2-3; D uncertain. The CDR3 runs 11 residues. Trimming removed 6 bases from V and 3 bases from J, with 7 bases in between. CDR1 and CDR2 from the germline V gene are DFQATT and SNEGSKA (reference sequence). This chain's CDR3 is CSAPQTDTQYF. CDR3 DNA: TGCAGTGCCCCCCAAACAGATACGCAGTATTTT.

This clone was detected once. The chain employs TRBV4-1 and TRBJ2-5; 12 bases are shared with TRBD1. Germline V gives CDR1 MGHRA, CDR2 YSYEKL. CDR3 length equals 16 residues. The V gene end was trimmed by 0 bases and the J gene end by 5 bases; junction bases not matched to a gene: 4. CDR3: CASSQEGDRGRETQYF. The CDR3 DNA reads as TGCGCCAGCAGCCAAGAAGGGGACAGGGGGCGGGAGACCCAGTACTTC.

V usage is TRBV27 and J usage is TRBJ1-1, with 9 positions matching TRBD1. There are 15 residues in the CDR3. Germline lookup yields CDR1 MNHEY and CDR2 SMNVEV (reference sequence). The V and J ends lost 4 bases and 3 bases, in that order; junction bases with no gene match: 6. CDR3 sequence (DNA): TGTGCCAGCAGTTCTGGACAGGGGTGGCACACTGAAGCTTTCTTT. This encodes CASSSGQGWHTEAFF.

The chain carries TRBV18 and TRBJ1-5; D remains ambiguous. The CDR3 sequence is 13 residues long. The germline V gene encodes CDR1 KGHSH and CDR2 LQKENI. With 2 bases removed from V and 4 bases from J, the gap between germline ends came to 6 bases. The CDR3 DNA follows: TGTGCCAGCTCACCAGCCGGGAATCAGCCCCAGCATTTT. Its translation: CASSPAGNQPQHF.

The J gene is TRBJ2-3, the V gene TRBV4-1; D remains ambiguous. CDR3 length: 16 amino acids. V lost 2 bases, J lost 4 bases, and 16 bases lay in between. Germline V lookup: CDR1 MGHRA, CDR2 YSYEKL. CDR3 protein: CASSQFVGPNPDTQYF. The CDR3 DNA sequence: TGCGCCAGCAGCCAATTTGTCGGTCCGAACCCAGATACGCAGTATTTT.

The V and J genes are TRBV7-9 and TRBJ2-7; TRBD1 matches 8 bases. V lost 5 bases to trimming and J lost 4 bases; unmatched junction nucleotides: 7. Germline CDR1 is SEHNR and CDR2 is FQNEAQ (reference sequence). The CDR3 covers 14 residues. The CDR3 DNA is TGTGCCAGCAGCGCCCCGGGACAGGCTTACGAGCAGTACTTC. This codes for CASSAPGQAYEQYF. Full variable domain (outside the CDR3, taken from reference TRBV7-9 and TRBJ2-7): DTGVSQNPRHKITKRGQNVTFRCDPISEHNRLYWYRQTLGQGPEFLTYFQNEAQLEKSRLLSDRFSAERPKGSFSTLEIQRTEQGDSAMYLCASSAPGQAYEQYFGPGTRLTVT.

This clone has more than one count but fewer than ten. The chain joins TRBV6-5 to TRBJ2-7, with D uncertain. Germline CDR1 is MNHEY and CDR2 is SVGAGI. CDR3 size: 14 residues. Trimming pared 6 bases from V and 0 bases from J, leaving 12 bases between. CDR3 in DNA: TGTGCCAGCAGCCTCCAGGAGAGCTCCTACGAGCAGTACTTC. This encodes CASSLQESSYEQYF.

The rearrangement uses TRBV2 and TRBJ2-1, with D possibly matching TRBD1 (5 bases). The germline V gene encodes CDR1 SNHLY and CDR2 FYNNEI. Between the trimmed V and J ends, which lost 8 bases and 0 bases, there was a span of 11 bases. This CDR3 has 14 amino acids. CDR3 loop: CASRQRSSYNEQFF. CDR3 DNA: TGTGCCAGCCGACAGAGGAGCTCCTACAATGAGCAGTTCTTC.

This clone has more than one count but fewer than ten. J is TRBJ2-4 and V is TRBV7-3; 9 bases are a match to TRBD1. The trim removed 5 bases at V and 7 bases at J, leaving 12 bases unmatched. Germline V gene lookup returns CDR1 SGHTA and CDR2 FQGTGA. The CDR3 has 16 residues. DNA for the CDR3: TGTGCCAGCAGCCTAAAGGGCGGGACAGGGTTGAACATTCAGTACTTC. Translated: CASSLKGGTGLNIQYF.

The CDR3 nucleotides read TGTGCCAGCACCCCTCAGGGACCGGTCTCTGGAAACACCATATATTTT. Encoded protein: CASTPQGPVSGNTIYF. V gene TRBV6-6 combines with J gene TRBJ1-3; D may be TRBD1 (5 bases). Germline loops: CDR1 MNHNY, CDR2 SVGAGI (reference sequence). The length of the CDR3 is 16 residues. The V end was cut by 7 bases, the J end by 0 bases, with 16 bases between.

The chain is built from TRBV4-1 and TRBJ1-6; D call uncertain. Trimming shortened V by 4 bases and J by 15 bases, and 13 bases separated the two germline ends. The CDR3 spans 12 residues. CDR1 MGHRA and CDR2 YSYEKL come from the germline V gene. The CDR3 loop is CASSLKAGFLHF. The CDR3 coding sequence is TGCGCCAGCAGCCTAAAAGCTGGCTTCCTCCACTTT.

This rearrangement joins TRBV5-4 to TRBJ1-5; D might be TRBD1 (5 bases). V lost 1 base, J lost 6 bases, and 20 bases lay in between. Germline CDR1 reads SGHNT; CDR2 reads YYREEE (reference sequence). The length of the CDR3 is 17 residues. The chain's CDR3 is CASSLNGADTMSQPQHF. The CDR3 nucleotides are TGTGCCAGCAGCTTGAATGGGGCCGATACGATGAGTCAGCCCCAGCATTTT.

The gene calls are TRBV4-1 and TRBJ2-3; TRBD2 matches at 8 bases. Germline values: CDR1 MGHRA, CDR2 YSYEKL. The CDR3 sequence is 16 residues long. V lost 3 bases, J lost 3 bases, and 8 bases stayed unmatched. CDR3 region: CASSHGTSRLTDTQYF. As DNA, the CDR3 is TGCGCCAGCAGCCACGGGACTAGTAGGTTGACAGATACGCAGTATTTT.

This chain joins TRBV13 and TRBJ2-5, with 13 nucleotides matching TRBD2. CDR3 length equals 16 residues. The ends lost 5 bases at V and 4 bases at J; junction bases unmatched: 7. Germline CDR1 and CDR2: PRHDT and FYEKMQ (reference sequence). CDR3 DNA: TGTGCCAGCAGCGACAGGACTAGCGGGGGCGGAGAGACCCAGTACTTC. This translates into CASSDRTSGGGETQYF. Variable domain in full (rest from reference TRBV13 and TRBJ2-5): AAGVIQSPRHLIKEKRETATLKCYPIPRHDTVYWYQQGPGQDPQFLISFYEKMQSDKGSIPDRFSAQQFSDYHSELNMSSLELGDSALYFCASSDRTSGGGETQYFGPGTRLLVL.

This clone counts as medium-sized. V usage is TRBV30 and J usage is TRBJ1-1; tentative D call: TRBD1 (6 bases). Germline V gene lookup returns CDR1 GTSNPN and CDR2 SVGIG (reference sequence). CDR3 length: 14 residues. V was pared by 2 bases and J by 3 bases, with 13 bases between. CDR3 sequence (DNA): TGTGCCTGGAGTCCTTTGGGGGCAGACACTGAAGCTTTCTTT. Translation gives CAWSPLGADTEAFF.

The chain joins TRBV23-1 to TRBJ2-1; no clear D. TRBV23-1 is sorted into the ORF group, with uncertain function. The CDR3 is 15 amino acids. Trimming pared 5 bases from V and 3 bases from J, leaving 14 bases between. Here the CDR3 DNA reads TGCGCCAGCAGTATTAGAACAGCCCTCTACAATGAGCAGTTCTTC. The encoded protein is CASSIRTALYNEQFF.

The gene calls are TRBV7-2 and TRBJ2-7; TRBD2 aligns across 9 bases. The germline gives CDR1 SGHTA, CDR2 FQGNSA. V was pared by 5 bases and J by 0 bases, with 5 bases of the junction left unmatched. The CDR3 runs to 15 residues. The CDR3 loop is CASSLSGGSSYEQYF. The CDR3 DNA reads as TGTGCCAGCAGCCTTAGCGGGGGCTCCTCCTACGAGCAGTACTTC. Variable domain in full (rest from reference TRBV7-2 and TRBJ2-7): GAGVSQSPSNKVTEKGKDVELRCDPISGHTALYWYRQSLGQGLEFLIYFQGNSAPDKSGLPSDRFSAERTGGSVSTLTIQRTQQEDSAVYLCASSLSGGSSYEQYFGPGTRLTVT.

The CDR3 DNA follows: TGCGCCAGCAGCTACCGGGACAGCTACGAGCAGTACTTC. Translating it yields CASSYRDSYEQYF. V and J are TRBV5-1 and TRBJ2-7; TRBD1 agrees at 7 bases. Germline CDR1 SGHRS, CDR2 YFSETQ. The CDR3 runs to 13 residues. V trimming: 3 bases; J trimming: 3 bases; junction bases outside the gene matches: 3.

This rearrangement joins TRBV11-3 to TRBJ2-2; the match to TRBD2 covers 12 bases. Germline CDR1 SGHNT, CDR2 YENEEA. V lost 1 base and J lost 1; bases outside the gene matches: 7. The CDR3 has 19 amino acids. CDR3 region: CASSLALAGGPKNTGELFF. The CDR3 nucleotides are TGTGCCAGCAGCTTAGCCCTAGCGGGGGGGCCTAAGAACACCGGGGAGCTGTTTTTT.

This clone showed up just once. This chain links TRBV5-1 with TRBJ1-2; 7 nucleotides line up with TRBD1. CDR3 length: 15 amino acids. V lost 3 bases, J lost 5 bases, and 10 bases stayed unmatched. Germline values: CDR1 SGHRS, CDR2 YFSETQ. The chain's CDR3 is CASSWDSGRGYGYTF. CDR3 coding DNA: TGCGCCAGCAGCTGGGACAGCGGCCGGGGATATGGCTACACCTTC. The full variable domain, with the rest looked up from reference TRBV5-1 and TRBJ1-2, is KAGVTQTPRYLIKTRGQQVTLSCSPISGHRSVSWYQQTPGQGLQFLFEYFSETQRNKGNFPGRFSGRQFSNSRSEMNVSTLELGDSALYLCASSWDSGRGYGYTFGSGTRLTVV.